This T cell receptor (beta chain) was obtained from a study of CD8 T cells in Susac syndrome. Across the whole study: Susac syndrome patients were untreated, on corticosteroids with some adding intravenous immunoglobulin, or on intravenous immunoglobulin only. Whole-study findings and limits: TCR sequencing and HLA analysis covered a relatively small number of individuals. The peak of CD8+ clonal expansion in Susac was seen in TEMRA cells and active patients.

RNA in amounts of about 0.5 to 1 ug was reverse transcribed with random hexamers. TCRdb reprocessed the immunoSEQ multiplex PCR reads with MiXCR, giving one entry per CDR3 protein. The sample contains fewer than 90,000 distinct CDR3 sequences, around 93% of which appear only once. The CDR3 runs to 16 residues. With 10 bases removed from V and 2 bases from J, the gap between germline ends came to 18 bases. Germline CDR1 MNHNS, CDR2 SASEGT. On this clonotype itself: The antigen is unknown.

This chain uses TRBV6-1 with TRBJ1-6, with TRBD1 as a possible D gene (5 bases). The sequenced sample consisted of CD8+ T cells from PBMCs. This TCR was recovered from a human donor with Susac syndrome. The CDR3 is CATTKAGGTYNSPLHF. The CDR3, as DNA: TGTGCCACCACCAAAGCCGGGGGAACCTATAATTCACCCCTCCACTTT.